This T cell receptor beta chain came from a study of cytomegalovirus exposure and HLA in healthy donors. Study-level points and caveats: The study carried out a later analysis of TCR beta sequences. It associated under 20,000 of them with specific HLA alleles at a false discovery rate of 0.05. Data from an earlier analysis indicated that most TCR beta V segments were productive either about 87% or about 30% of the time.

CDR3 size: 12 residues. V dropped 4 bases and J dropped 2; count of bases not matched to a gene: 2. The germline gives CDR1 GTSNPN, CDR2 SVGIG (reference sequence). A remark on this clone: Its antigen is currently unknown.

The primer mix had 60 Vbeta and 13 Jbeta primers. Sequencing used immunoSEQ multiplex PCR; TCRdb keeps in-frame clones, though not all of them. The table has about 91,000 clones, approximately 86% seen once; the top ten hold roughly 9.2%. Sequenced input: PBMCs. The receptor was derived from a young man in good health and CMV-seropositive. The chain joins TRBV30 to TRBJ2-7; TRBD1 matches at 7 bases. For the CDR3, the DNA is TGTGCCTGGAATCAGGGGGCCTACGAGCAGTACTTC. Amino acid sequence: CAWNQGAYEQYF. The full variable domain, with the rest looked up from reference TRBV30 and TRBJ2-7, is SQTIHQWPATLVQPVGSPLSLECTVEGTSNPNLYWYRQAAGRGLQLLFYSVGIGQISSEVPQNLSASRPQDRQFILSSKKLLLSDSGFYLCAWNQGAYEQYFGPGTRLTVT.